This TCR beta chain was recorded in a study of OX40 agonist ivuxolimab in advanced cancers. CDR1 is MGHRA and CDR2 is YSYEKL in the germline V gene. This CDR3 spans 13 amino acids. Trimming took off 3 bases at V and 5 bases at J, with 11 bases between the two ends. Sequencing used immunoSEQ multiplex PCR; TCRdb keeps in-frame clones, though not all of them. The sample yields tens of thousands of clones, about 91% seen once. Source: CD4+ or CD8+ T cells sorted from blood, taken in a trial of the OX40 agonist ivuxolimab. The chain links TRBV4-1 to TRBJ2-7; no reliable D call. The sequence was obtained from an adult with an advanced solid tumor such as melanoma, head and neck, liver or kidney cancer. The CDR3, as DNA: TGCGCCAGCAGCCAGAGTTCTGGAGACGAGCAGTACTTC. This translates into CASSQSSGDEQYF.